What follows describes a single T cell receptor (beta chain). What it binds is not known. This sample stems from a study of blood T cells in healthy people across ages. Study-level findings and limits: The study found more naive CD4+ cells and higher diversity in long-lived than aged donors.

The authors ran a second PCR of 7 to 11 cycles using a sample-barcoded 5' primer and a J-beta primer mix. No fewer than 3 million CDR3-containing paired-end reads came from each sample. Using its own MiXCR run on the 5' RACE reads, TCRdb lists one record per CDR3 protein. The table includes around 1,600,000 distinct CDR3 sequences, 35% to 45% detected once. Isolation yielded PBMCs, at least 6.5 million per sample, in every case. V shed 0 bases and J shed 8 bases, with 13 bases lying between them. The V gene's germline CDR1 is LGHNA and CDR2 YNFKEQ. The CDR3 loop spans 14 amino acids. Sequenced input: blood. The sequence came from a woman aged 18-29 years in good health. The V call is TRBV4-2, the J call TRBJ1-2; possibly TRBD1 for D (6 bases). The CDR3 DNA reads TGTGCCAGCAGCCAAGATCGGGGGGCATGGGGCTACACCTTC. Encoded protein: CASSQDRGAWGYTF.